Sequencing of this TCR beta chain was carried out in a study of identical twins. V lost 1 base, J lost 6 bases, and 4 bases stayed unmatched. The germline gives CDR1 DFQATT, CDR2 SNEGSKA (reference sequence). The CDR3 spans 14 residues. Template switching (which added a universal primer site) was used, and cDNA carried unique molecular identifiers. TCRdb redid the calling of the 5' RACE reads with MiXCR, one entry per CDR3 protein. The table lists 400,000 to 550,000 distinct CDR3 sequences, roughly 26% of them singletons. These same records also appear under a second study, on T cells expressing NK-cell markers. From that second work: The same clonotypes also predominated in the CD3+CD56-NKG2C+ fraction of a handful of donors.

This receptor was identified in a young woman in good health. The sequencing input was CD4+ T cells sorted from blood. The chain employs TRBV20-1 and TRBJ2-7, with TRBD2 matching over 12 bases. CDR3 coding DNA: TGCAGTGCTAGAGGACTAGCGGGAGTCAGCGAGCAGTACTTC. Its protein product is CSARGLAGVSEQYF.